The 29 T cell receptor beta chains below come from one sample, sequenced in a study of PD-1 blockade in mismatch repair-deficient tumors. Assay: immunoSEQ multiplex PCR; the TCRdb copy retains only in-frame clones and omits some. The table includes around 100,000 clones, about 74% detected once. The sequencing here drew on peripheral blood, taken 60 to 65 weeks after starting pembrolizumab. The source is an adult with mismatch repair-deficient cancer.

The V and J genes are TRBV27 and TRBJ1-1; possibly TRBD1 for D (6 bases). Trimming shortened V by 5 bases and J by 3 bases, and 13 bases separated the two germline ends. Per germline, CDR1 MNHEY and CDR2 SMNVEV (reference sequence). This CDR3 is built from 14 residues. CDR3 coding DNA: TGTGCCAGCAGTCTACAGGGTCGGGACACTGAAGCTTTCTTT. As protein: CASSLQGRDTEAFF.

The CDR3 coding sequence is TGTGCCAGCAGCCGAAGAGGGAGAGGATCTTACACAGATACGCAGTATTTT. As protein: CASSRRGRGSYTDTQYF. This rearrangement joins TRBV4-2 to TRBJ2-3; tentative D call: TRBD2 (5 bases). The germline gives CDR1 LGHNA, CDR2 YNFKEQ. The CDR3 spans 17 residues. V was cut by 4 bases and J by 2 bases, with 19 bases left in between.

The chain couples TRBV6-1 to TRBJ2-4, with a tentative D call TRBD2 (6 bases). The V and J ends lost 3 bases and 2 bases respectively, with 23 bases between them. CDR3 length equals 19 residues. Looked up from germline, CDR1 is MNHNS and CDR2 is SASEGT. CDR3 sequence reads: CASSEGGTEASFSKNIQYF. The DNA for the CDR3 is TGTGCCAGCAGTGAGGGGGGTACGGAGGCTTCGTTTTCCAAAAACATTCAGTACTTC.

This chain connects TRBV19 to TRBJ2-3, with 10 nucleotides matching TRBD2. This CDR3 has 16 residues. Germline V lookup: CDR1 LNHDA, CDR2 SQIVND (reference sequence). The ends lost 2 bases at V and 0 bases at J; junction bases unmatched: 2. CDR3 residues: CASSIMTSGSTDTQYF. In DNA form, the CDR3 reads TGTGCCAGTAGTATAATGACTAGCGGGAGCACAGATACGCAGTATTTT.

The chain is built from TRBV4-3 and TRBJ1-2; possible D gene TRBD1, 5 bases. Germline V gene lookup returns CDR1 LGHNA and CDR2 YSLEER. The CDR3 is 15 amino acids. V was pared by 1 base and J by 2 bases, with 11 bases between. The CDR3 sequence: CASSQADRDNYGYTF. As DNA, the CDR3 is TGCGCCAGCAGCCAAGCTGACCGGGACAACTATGGCTACACCTTC.

Only a few counts were recorded for this clone. The V and J genes are TRBV11-2 and TRBJ1-2, with D unresolved. Germline lookup yields CDR1 SGHAT and CDR2 FQNNGV. V dropped 0 bases and J dropped 5 bases, with 7 bases sitting between them. There are 13 residues in the CDR3. The CDR3 protein is CASSLDSGYGYTF. DNA for the CDR3: TGTGCCAGCAGCTTAGATAGCGGGTATGGCTACACCTTC.

The chain uses TRBV6-1 and TRBJ2-3; no definite D call. Germline V lookup: CDR1 MNHNS, CDR2 SASEGT. The V gene lost 0 bases and the J gene lost 6 bases, with 4 bases spanning the gap. The CDR3 covers 12 residues. This chain's CDR3 is CASSEAVDTQYF. The CDR3 DNA is TGTGCCAGCAGTGAAGCGGTGGATACGCAGTATTTT.

This clone showed up just once. The chain employs TRBV15 and TRBJ1-2; 9 bases map to TRBD1. J gave up 7 bases and V 8 bases, and 8 bases lay outside the gene matches. Germline CDR1 LNHNV, CDR2 YYDKDF (reference sequence). This CDR3 is built from 13 residues. The CDR3 is CATRRDREVGYTF. CDR3 sequence (DNA): TGTGCCACCCGTAGGGACAGGGAAGTTGGCTACACCTTC.

V and J are TRBV4-1 and TRBJ2-5, with D hard to call. The J call may be mistaken, given a closer DNA end match to TRBJ2-7. Germline values: CDR1 MGHRA, CDR2 YSYEKL. The CDR3 is 15 amino acids. Here the CDR3 reads CASSQGVGDLNEQYF. DNA of the CDR3: TGCGCCAGCAGCCAAGGGGTTGGGGATCTCAACGAGCAGTACTTC.

The chain recombines TRBV18 with TRBJ2-7; the match to TRBD1 covers 10 bases. This CDR3 is built from 14 residues. CDR1 and CDR2 from the germline V gene are KGHSH and LQKENI. V was clipped by 4 bases and J by 6 bases; unmatched bases: 6. CDR3 in DNA: TGTGCCAGCTCACTGGGACAGGGGAAGGCCGAGCAGTACTTC. Translation: CASSLGQGKAEQYF.

V and J are TRBV19 and TRBJ2-3, with D perhaps matching TRBD1 (6 bases). V shed 5 bases and J shed 2 bases, with 8 bases lying between them. CDR1 is LNHDA, CDR2 SQIVND, per germline (reference sequence). CDR3 length: 13 amino acids. The CDR3 DNA follows: TGTGCCAGTAGTCGGGACAACACAGATACGCAGTATTTT. Translated, it gives CASSRDNTDTQYF.

This sequence joins TRBV11-3 and TRBJ1-1, with 7 bases identical to TRBD1. J was trimmed by 0 bases and V by 6 bases; bases with no gene match: 4. Germline V CDR1 and CDR2: SGHNT, YENEEA. CDR3 length equals 14 residues. For the CDR3, the DNA is TGTGCCAGCAGTTTGGGACAGCTGAACACTGAAGCTTTCTTT. It codes for CASSLGQLNTEAFF.

The chain carries TRBV7-3 and TRBJ2-7, with 11 bases identical to TRBD2. The CDR3 loop spans 14 amino acids. Germline lookup yields CDR1 SGHTA and CDR2 FQGTGA. The V gene end was trimmed by 5 bases and the J gene end by 6 bases; junction bases not matched to a gene: 6. CDR3 loop: CASSPNLAGGEQYF. In DNA, the CDR3 is TGTGCCAGCAGCCCGAACCTAGCGGGAGGCGAGCAGTACTTC.

This rearrangement joins TRBV6-4 to TRBJ1-5, with D possibly being TRBD1 (5 bases). This CDR3 contains 17 residues. Germline CDR1 and CDR2: MRHNA and SNTAGT. V lost 2 bases, J lost 4 bases, and 18 bases lay in between. CDR3 nucleotides: TGTGCCAGCAGTGACATCCTTAGGGGAAAGGGGAATCAGCCCCAGCATTTT. It translates to CASSDILRGKGNQPQHF.

The chain couples TRBV11-2 to TRBJ2-1; tentatively, D is TRBD2 (5 bases). This CDR3 region has 15 residues. V lost 4 bases and J lost 8, with 18 bases in between. Germline CDR1 SGHAT, CDR2 FQNNGV. CDR3 sequence: CASSSDVGSLDEQFF. DNA for the CDR3: TGTGCCAGCAGCTCAGACGTAGGGAGTTTGGATGAGCAGTTCTTC.

This chain uses TRBV28 with TRBJ2-7; TRBD1 aligns across 10 bases. Germline V gene lookup returns CDR1 MDHEN and CDR2 SYDVKM. The V and J ends lost 5 bases and 10 bases, in that order; junction bases with no gene match: 17. There are 16 residues in the CDR3. Here the CDR3 DNA reads TGTGCCAGCAGTACCTACTCTGGGACAGGGGCGAGCCGCCAGTACTTC. Translation gives CASSTYSGTGASRQYF. The complete variable domain, with remaining parts taken from reference TRBV28 and TRBJ2-7, reads DVKVTQSSRYLVKRTGEKVFLECVQDMDHENMFWYRQDPGLGLRLIYFSYDVKMKEKGDIPEGYSVSREKKERFSLILESASTNQTSMYLCASSTYSGTGASRQYFGPGTRLTVT.

The chain is built from TRBV19 and TRBJ2-1; D not resolved. The CDR3 covers 14 residues. V was cut by 2 bases and J by 1 base, with 6 bases left in between. From germline, CDR1 is LNHDA and CDR2 SQIVND (reference sequence). The CDR3 here is CASSIFVSYNEQFF. The CDR3 DNA is TGTGCCAGTAGTATATTCGTATCCTACAATGAGCAGTTCTTC.

V and J are TRBV18 and TRBJ1-2, with a possible D match to TRBD1 (6 bases). Germline V gene lookup returns CDR1 KGHSH and CDR2 LQKENI. CDR3 size: 18 residues. Between the trimmed V and J ends, which lost 3 bases and 7 bases, there was a span of 27 bases. CDR3 DNA sequence: TGTGCCAGCTCACCCTCTCAGGGGTTCCCGGCCCACACTGGTGGCTACACCTTC. Translated: CASSPSQGFPAHTGGYTF.

The V and J genes are TRBV19 and TRBJ2-2; D gene unclear. Trimming took 3 bases from V and 2 from J, leaving 7 bases between them. The CDR3 length is 14 residues. Per germline, CDR1 LNHDA and CDR2 SQIVND (reference sequence). The DNA for the CDR3 is TGTGCCAGTAGTATTGTCTATAACACCGGGGAGCTGTTTTTT. Amino acids: CASSIVYNTGELFF.

The V gene is TRBV5-4, the J gene TRBJ2-5; maybe TRBD2 (6 bases). The CDR3 runs to 14 residues. CDR1 SGHNT and CDR2 YYREEE come from the germline V gene (reference sequence). Trimming took 0 bases from V and 0 from J, leaving 6 bases between them. The DNA of the CDR3 is TGTGCCAGCAGCTTGGTAGCGGACCAAGAGACCCAGTACTTC. This gives the protein CASSLVADQETQYF.

The chain carries TRBV30 and TRBJ2-7, with TRBD2 identical over 7 bases. Looked up from germline, CDR1 is GTSNPN and CDR2 is SVGIG (reference sequence). Losses at the gene ends were 3 bases for V and 5 bases for J; bases not matched to a gene: 10. The CDR3 sequence is 14 residues long. CDR3 nucleotide sequence: TGTGCCTGGAGCACCGGGAGGTCCCGGAACGAGCAGTACTTC. Translated, it gives CAWSTGRSRNEQYF.

This clone was detected a few times. The V and J genes are TRBV7-2 and TRBJ2-7; D is perhaps TRBD1 (5 bases). This CDR3 contains 14 residues. Germline V CDR1 and CDR2: SGHTA, FQGNSA. With 1 base removed from V and 2 bases from J, the gap between germline ends came to 9 bases. The CDR3 DNA reads as TGTGCCAGCAGCTTAGAGGACACAACCTACGAGCAGTACTTC. Translation gives CASSLEDTTYEQYF.

This sequence joins TRBV6-5 and TRBJ1-2; 10 bases line up with TRBD1. CDR1 is MNHEY and CDR2 is SVGAGI in the germline V gene. This CDR3 has 16 residues. V was pared by 2 bases and J by 4 bases, with 7 bases of the junction left unmatched. The CDR3 region is CASSYPQTGGLYGYTF. The CDR3, as DNA: TGTGCCAGCAGTTACCCCCAGACAGGGGGCCTCTATGGCTACACCTTC.

V gene TRBV27 combines with J gene TRBJ2-3; tentatively, D is TRBD1 (5 bases). Germline lookup yields CDR1 MNHEY and CDR2 SMNVEV (reference sequence). V shed 3 bases and J shed 8 bases, with 18 bases lying between them. The CDR3 spans 15 residues. CDR3 in DNA: TGTGCCAGCAGTTTTGGTGGGGCGGTGGCAGGTACGCAGTATTTT. As protein: CASSFGGAVAGTQYF.

V is TRBV7-6 and J is TRBJ2-1; tentative D call: TRBD2 (6 bases). The CDR3 is 14 residues long. Trimming pared 2 bases from V and 6 bases from J, leaving 11 bases between. Looked up from germline, CDR1 is SGHVS and CDR2 is FNYEAQ. CDR3 in amino acids: CASSLLARSNEQFF. The CDR3 region has the DNA TGTGCCAGCAGCTTACTAGCGCGGTCCAATGAGCAGTTCTTC.

The rearrangement joins TRBV2 to TRBJ2-1; D tentatively reads TRBD1 or TRBD2 (5 bases each). CDR1 and CDR2 (germline): SNHLY, FYNNEI. V lost 7 bases, J lost 5 bases, and 12 bases lay in between. The CDR3 has 13 residues. Here the CDR3 reads CASTGTKNNEQFF. DNA of the CDR3: TGTGCCAGCACCGGGACCAAAAACAATGAGCAGTTCTTC.

V gene TRBV5-8 combines with J gene TRBJ1-5; 7 bases match TRBD1. V lost 5 bases and J lost 1; bases outside the gene matches: 12. The CDR3 length is 17 residues. Germline CDR1 reads SGHTS; CDR2 reads YDEGEE. CDR3 sequence (DNA): TGTGCCAGCAGTGGTTGGGGGGTACAGGGGAGCAATCAGCCCCAGCATTTT. This sequence encodes CASSGWGVQGSNQPQHF.

This chain links TRBV5-5 with TRBJ1-3, with a weak D call TRBD1 (5 bases). The germline V gene has CDR1 SGHKS and CDR2 YYEKEE (reference sequence). The V gene lost 4 bases and the J gene lost 4 bases, with 9 bases spanning the gap. The CDR3 totals 13 residues. CDR3 region: CASSPGPGNTIYF. The CDR3 DNA reads as TGTGCCAGCAGCCCGGGACCGGGAAACACCATATATTTT.

The V call is TRBV19, the J call TRBJ2-1; TRBD2 matches at 10 bases. The CDR3 has 14 residues. Per germline, CDR1 LNHDA and CDR2 SQIVND (reference sequence). V gave up 5 bases and J gave up 7 bases; unmatched junction bases: 5. The DNA for the CDR3 is TGTGCCAGTAGTTTCGAGCGGGAGGGGAATGAGCAGTTCTTC. Translation gives CASSFEREGNEQFF.